What follows is one T cell receptor (beta chain) and its context. Its matching antigen is unknown. The data originate from a study of post-analysis software for immune sequencing data. Turning to the study itself: The courses of disease that were included comprised relapsing-remitting, secondary progressive and progressive-relapsing multiple sclerosis.

Unique molecular identifiers were present in the TCR beta cDNA libraries. About 500,000 cDNA molecules came from around 1 to 10 million T cells. TCRdb re-called the PCR reads through MiXCR, storing one row per CDR3 protein. The data show roughly 870,000 distinct CDR3 sequences, 53% seen once. Study-level points and caveats: The study found significantly lower normalized Chao1 diversity in multiple sclerosis patients than in controls. When patients were compared with controls, five TRBV segments were more frequent, TRBV5-6, TRBV5-1 and TRBV20-1 among them. Strong co-clustering by F measure was evident for samples that had been prepared in the same batch.

Trimming stripped 6 bases from V and 3 bases from J, with 15 bases between. CDR1 is SNHLY, CDR2 FYNNEI, per germline. The CDR3 contains 15 residues. The sequenced sample consisted of blood. The TCR originated in a girl aged 5-17 years with multiple sclerosis. The chain carries TRBV2 and TRBJ2-1, with a tentative D call TRBD1 (7 bases). For the CDR3, the DNA is TGTGCCAGCAGCGTAACAGGGGAGGACTACAATGAGCAGTTCTTC. This gives the protein CASSVTGEDYNEQFF. The full variable domain, with the rest looked up from reference TRBV2 and TRBJ2-1, is EPEVTQTPSHQVTQMGQEVILRCVPISNHLYFYWYRQILGQKVEFLVSFYNNEISEKSEIFDDQFSVERPDGSNFTLKIRSTKLEDSAMYFCASSVTGEDYNEQFFGPGTRLTVL.